This T cell receptor (beta chain) was identified during a study of early T cells in non-severe SARS-CoV-2 infection. The V end was cut by 3 bases, the J end by 0 bases, with 8 bases between. This CDR3 has 15 amino acids. Per the germline V gene, CDR1 is LNHDA and CDR2 is SQIVND (reference sequence). This clonotype has a count of ten or more. TCRdb ran MiXCR on the 5' RACE reads and lists one entry per CDR3 protein. The sample has 70,000 to 95,000 distinct CDR3 sequences, under 15% seen once. Material for sequencing was whole blood. The rearrangement uses TRBV19 and TRBJ1-4; D uncertain. The origin of this receptor is an adult who was a healthcare worker with PCR-confirmed SARS-CoV-2 infection or an uninfected control (not recorded which). CDR3 nucleotides: TGTGCCAGTAGTATCGAGAGCGCAACTAATGAAAAACTGTTTTTT. It translates to CASSIESATNEKLFF. Full variable domain (missing parts from reference TRBV19 and TRBJ1-4): DGGITQSPKYLFRKEGQNVTLSCEQNLNHDAMYWYRQDPGQGLRLIYYSQIVNDFQKGDIAEGYSVSREKKESFPLTVTSAQKNPTAFYLCASSIESATNEKLFFGSGTQLSVL.